This T cell receptor (beta chain) was profiled in a study of blood T cell repertoires in COVID-19 (dated by TCRdb to between 2020 and 2021). Background for the entire study: Samples covering the acute and convalescent phases of COVID-19 were provided by collaborators in the United States, Italy and Spain. Subjects who had been exposed to COVID-19, were actively infected with it, or had recovered from it provided the deeply sampled blood TCRbeta repertoires that made up the dataset. The repertoires were released in a freely available public database intended as a resource for research on the immune response to SARS-CoV-2. Samples came from the ongoing ImmuneRACE study (first 160 participants) plus 1,254 subjects from 6 global collaborators. Nearly every sample came with metadata listing a de-identified subject ID, COVID-19 status, age in years and sex. Where available, HLA class I and class II types were taken from metadata supplied by the sample provider and were not determined by assay-based typing. The prospective study material was composed of cDNA or gDNA derived from T cells, B-cell-depleted T cells, or PBMCs.

The research as a whole found: Clinical and demographic metadata were provided uncurated, with the amount varying by source and participant.

The CDR3 holds 17 amino acids from the cysteine to the phenylalanine. Kept here is only the CDR3 DNA, which spans 51 bases and is read in frame from base 1. V loses 6 bases at its end and J loses 4 bases; junction bases beyond the gene matches: 17. Sequences MNHEY (CDR1) and SVGEGT (CDR2) are obtained from the germline V gene. A word on this clone: Its specific antigen is unknown. No base qualities exist here, and no much larger clone lies one base off it.

The immunoSEQ Assay, a bias-controlled multiplex PCR, was used to amplify TCRbeta CDR3 regions from genomic DNA. In the source study's methods: The number of nucleated cells in each sample was estimated from the amplification of reference gene primers within the assay. To quantify the absolute abundance of each unique TCRbeta CDR3 rearrangement, sequence reads were collapsed and filtered. For each sample, productive Simpson clonality was calculated as the square root of Simpson's diversity index across productive rearrangements. The source is immuneACCESS, and TCRdb retained only in-frame sequences with V and J called. Part of the clones is not carried over; for the studies checked, unresolved V genes explain less than half of this, and the remainder is unexplained. The DNA gave D and trimming, while V, J and clone size come from that table. The sample table lists approximately 52,000 clones, over 75% of them with a count of one. Clones ranked in the top ten supply 11% to 15% of the sample.

The collaborating institutions used their own protocols to collect whole blood in K2EDTA tubes. For TCRbeta analysis, collaborator samples were shipped as frozen whole blood, as isolated PBMCs, or as DNA extracted from either sample type. This sequence originates from a man in his 70s with acute or convalescent COVID-19. The chain is assembled from TRBV6-2 or TRBV6-3 and TRBJ2-7, with 8 central nucleotides matching TRBD1. Sample: peripheral blood. The CDR3 corresponds to CASSLKGIGQGAYEQYF. The bases read TGTGCCAGCAGCCTAAAGGGAATTGGGCAGGGGGCTTACGAGCAGTACTTC.